Presented here are 26 T cell receptor beta chains from one specimen sequenced in a study of cytomegalovirus exposure and HLA in healthy donors. Primers: 60 Vbeta forward and 13 Jbeta reverse. Generated by immunoSEQ multiplex PCR, the TCRdb table keeps only in-frame clones and is missing some. The sample has about 100,000 clones; about 75% are singletons. The sample consisted of PBMCs. Source of these receptors: a man between 35 and 55 years old in good health and CMV-seropositive.

In its sample, this clone was seen once. This rearrangement joins TRBV7-2 to TRBJ1-4; 7 bases fit TRBD1. In germline, CDR1 is SGHTA, CDR2 FQGNSA. The CDR3 loop spans 13 amino acids. Unmatched junction bases numbered 5, after V lost 6 bases and J lost 7 bases. Written as DNA, the CDR3 is TGTGCCAGCAGGGACAGGACGGGTGAAAAACTGTTTTTT. Encoded protein: CASRDRTGEKLFF. Full variable domain (rest looked up from reference TRBV7-2 and TRBJ1-4): GAGVSQSPSNKVTEKGKDVELRCDPISGHTALYWYRQSLGQGLEFLIYFQGNSAPDKSGLPSDRFSAERTGGSVSTLTIQRTQQEDSAVYLCASRDRTGEKLFFGSGTQLSVL.

This chain links TRBV4-1 with TRBJ1-5, with D unresolved. Trimming stripped 0 bases from V and 7 bases from J, with 16 bases between. The CDR3 runs to 16 residues. Per the germline V gene, CDR1 is MGHRA and CDR2 is YSYEKL. The CDR3 DNA reads as TGCGCCAGCAGCCAAGATCTGATGGGGAGGTGGCAGCCCCAGCATTTT. Protein sequence: CASSQDLMGRWQPQHF.

The chain is built from TRBV5-1 and TRBJ1-5, with TRBD1 matching 11 bases. V trimming: 4 bases; J trimming: 4 bases; junction bases outside the gene matches: 4. The CDR3 is made up of 15 amino acids. Germline V gene lookup returns CDR1 SGHRS and CDR2 YFSETQ. This CDR3 reads CASSPGTGGNQPQHF. CDR3 nucleotide sequence: TGCGCCAGCAGCCCCGGGACAGGGGGGAATCAGCCCCAGCATTTT. Using reference TRBV5-1 and TRBJ1-5 for the parts outside the CDR3, the full variable domain is KAGVTQTPRYLIKTRGQQVTLSCSPISGHRSVSWYQQTPGQGLQFLFEYFSETQRNKGNFPGRFSGRQFSNSRSEMNVSTLELGDSALYLCASSPGTGGNQPQHFGDGTRLSIL.

CDR3 DNA: TGCGCCAGCAGCCAGGACAGGGGTAATGAAAAACTGTTTTTT. Translating gives CASSQDRGNEKLFF. This chain connects TRBV4-1 to TRBJ1-4; 9 nucleotides align to TRBD1. CDR3 size: 14 residues. Trimming took 3 bases from V and 4 from J; bases not matched to a gene: 0. Germline CDR1 is MGHRA and CDR2 is YSYEKL.

The V call is TRBV11-2, the J call TRBJ2-1; D possibly corresponds to TRBD1 (6 bases). Germline V gene lookup returns CDR1 SGHAT and CDR2 FQNNGV. The CDR3 runs to 14 residues. V was pared by 5 bases and J by 8 bases, with 16 bases between. CDR3 residues: CASSRRRGGDEQFF. In nucleotides, the CDR3 is TGTGCCAGCAGCCGCAGGAGAGGGGGAGATGAGCAGTTCTTC.

The chain couples TRBV10-2 to TRBJ2-7, with 8 bases fitting TRBD2. CDR1 WSHSY and CDR2 SAAADI come from the germline V gene. Trimming at V came to 2 bases and at J to 5 bases, leaving 11 bases not matched to a gene. There are 16 residues in the CDR3. The CDR3 DNA follows: TGCGCCAGCAGTGAGCGCGCAGCGGGGGAACGGAACGAGCAGTACTTC. Its translation is CASSERAAGERNEQYF.

This sequence joins TRBV10-3 and TRBJ2-7; TRBD1 is a possible D gene (5 bases). Germline lookup yields CDR1 ENHRY and CDR2 SYGVKD. Trimming removed 4 bases from V and 1 base from J, with 5 bases in between. This CDR3 spans 12 amino acids. The CDR3 sequence is CAISGQSYEQYF. Here the CDR3 DNA reads TGTGCCATCAGTGGACAGTCCTACGAGCAGTACTTC.

The chain uses TRBV11-2 and TRBJ1-4; TRBD1 matches at 7 bases. Germline CDR1 SGHAT, CDR2 FQNNGV. V lost 0 bases, J lost 0 bases, and 1 base stayed unmatched. This CDR3 is 16 amino acids long. The CDR3 bases are TGTGCCAGCAGCTTAGAAGGGACAGCAACTAATGAAAAACTGTTTTTT. Residues: CASSLEGTATNEKLFF.

The V gene is TRBV12-5, the J gene TRBJ2-2; 7 bases fit TRBD2. Germline CDR1 reads LGHNT; CDR2 reads FRNRAP. This CDR3 has 14 residues. The V gene end was trimmed by 0 bases and the J gene end by 7 bases; junction bases not matched to a gene: 2. CDR3 DNA: TGTGCTAGTGGTTTGGTGGGGGGGGGCGGGGAGCTGTTTTTT. It specifies CASGLVGGGGELFF. The entire variable domain, with the rest obtained from reference TRBV12-5 and TRBJ2-2, is as follows: DARVTQTPRHKVTEMGQEVTMRCQPILGHNTVFWYRQTMMQGLELLAYFRNRAPLDDSGMPKDRFSAEMPDATLATLKIQPSEPRDSAVYFCASGLVGGGGELFFGEGSRLTVL.

Turning to this clone: Other DNA sequences in this sample translate to the same CDR3. This chain uses TRBV7-6 with TRBJ2-1; a possible D gene is TRBD1 (5 bases). The CDR3 loop spans 13 amino acids. Germline V lookup: CDR1 SGHVS, CDR2 FNYEAQ. Trimming pared 2 bases from V and 3 bases from J, leaving 5 bases between. The CDR3 protein is CASSLTGYNEQFF. In DNA form, the CDR3 reads TGTGCCAGCAGCTTAACAGGCTACAATGAGCAGTTCTTC. Full variable domain (missing parts from reference TRBV7-6 and TRBJ2-1): GAGVSQSPRYKVTKRGQDVALRCDPISGHVSLYWYRQALGQGPEFLTYFNYEAQQDKSGLPNDRFSAERPEGSISTLTIQRTEQRDSAMYRCASSLTGYNEQFFGPGTRLTVL.

CDR3 DNA: TGTGCCACCAGCAGAGGAGGGACAGGGGGCGTATACGAGCAGTACTTC. Residues: CATSRGGTGGVYEQYF. This sequence joins TRBV15 and TRBJ2-7, with 12 bases that match TRBD1. The length of the CDR3 is 16 residues. V shed 1 base, J shed 4 bases, and the junction held 5 bases outside the gene matches. Germline V gives CDR1 LNHNV, CDR2 YYDKDF (reference sequence).

The chain couples TRBV6-5 to TRBJ2-3, with TRBD1 matching over 10 bases. The CDR3 totals 15 residues. J lost 6 bases, V lost 6 bases, and 9 bases had no gene match. Germline V gene lookup returns CDR1 MNHEY and CDR2 SVGAGI. The CDR3 coding sequence is TGTGCCAGCAGCCGCCCGGGACAGGGGTTGGATACGCAGTATTTT. Translation: CASSRPGQGLDTQYF.

CDR3: CASSPDTGNTIYF. DNA of the CDR3: TGTGCCAGCAGCCCGGACACTGGAAACACCATATATTTT. The chain joins TRBV28 to TRBJ1-3; D possibly corresponds to TRBD1 (5 bases). Trimming took off 6 bases at V and 2 bases at J, with 8 bases between the two ends. The CDR3 loop spans 13 amino acids. The germline V gene has CDR1 MDHEN and CDR2 SYDVKM.

The table lists this clone with a few counts. V usage is TRBV2 and J usage is TRBJ2-3; 13 bases are shared with TRBD2. The CDR3 length is 14 residues. Germline values: CDR1 SNHLY, CDR2 FYNNEI. Trimming removed 5 bases from V and 11 bases from J; junction bases left unmatched: 7. The CDR3 DNA sequence: TGTGCCAGCAGTCAGACTAGCGGGGGGTGGGGGCAGTATTTT. Translation gives CASSQTSGGWGQYF.

A single count supports this clone. The chain recombines TRBV13 with TRBJ2-4; tentative D call: TRBD2 (5 bases). V lost 1 base, J lost 3 bases, and 10 bases lay in between. The length of the CDR3 is 15 residues. The germline CDR1 and CDR2 sequences are PRHDT and FYEKMQ (reference sequence). The DNA of the CDR3 is TGTGCCAGCAGCTTAGCGCTAGCCCTCAAAAACATTCAGTACTTC. Protein: CASSLALALKNIQYF. Using reference TRBV13 and TRBJ2-4 for the parts outside the CDR3, the full variable domain is AAGVIQSPRHLIKEKRETATLKCYPIPRHDTVYWYQQGPGQDPQFLISFYEKMQSDKGSIPDRFSAQQFSDYHSELNMSSLELGDSALYFCASSLALALKNIQYFGAGTRLSVL.

The chain's CDR3 is CASTNRGISGVYEQYF. For the CDR3, the DNA is TGTGCCAGTACGAATCGGGGGATTAGCGGGGTCTACGAGCAGTACTTC. V and J are TRBV19 and TRBJ2-7; the match to TRBD2 covers 8 bases. Germline values: CDR1 LNHDA, CDR2 SQIVND (reference sequence). This CDR3 comprises 16 residues. With V trimmed by 7 bases and J by 3 bases, 14 bases remained unmatched.

The chain couples TRBV28 to TRBJ1-1, with D tentatively TRBD1 (6 bases). Between the trimmed V and J ends, which lost 3 bases and 5 bases, there was a span of 22 bases. This CDR3 comprises 17 residues. CDR1 and CDR2 from the germline V gene are MDHEN and SYDVKM. CDR3 sequence reads: CASSLFEIGTTQTEAFF. For the CDR3, the DNA is TGTGCCAGCAGTTTGTTCGAAATCGGGACAACCCAGACTGAAGCTTTCTTT.

The chain combines TRBV5-1 with TRBJ2-7, with 10 bases identical to TRBD1. Losses at the gene ends were 4 bases for V and 4 bases for J; bases not matched to a gene: 5. CDR1 SGHRS and CDR2 YFSETQ come from the germline V gene. CDR3 length equals 14 residues. The CDR3 region is CASSLGTGAYEQYF. CDR3 DNA sequence: TGCGCCAGCAGCCTCGGGACAGGGGCTTACGAGCAGTACTTC.

The CDR3 DNA reads as TGTGCCAGCAGGTTCCGGGACAGGGATTCCTACGAGCAGTACTTC. Its protein is CASRFRDRDSYEQYF. The genes are TRBV28 and TRBJ2-7; TRBD1 matches at 9 bases. The CDR3 spans 15 residues. With V trimmed by 6 bases and J by 1 base, 7 bases remained unmatched. The germline V gene has CDR1 MDHEN and CDR2 SYDVKM.

The chain uses TRBV6-5 and TRBJ2-7, with 7 bases lining up with TRBD1. Trimming cost V 6 bases and J 5 bases; bases outside gene matches: 7. The germline gives CDR1 MNHEY, CDR2 SVGAGI. The CDR3 is 13 residues long. The CDR3 nucleotides read TGTGCCAGCAGGGTGACAGGGTTGGACGAGCAGTACTTC. It specifies CASRVTGLDEQYF.

In this sample, this clone turned up once. The V and J genes are TRBV7-3 and TRBJ2-6; possibly TRBD2 for D (5 bases). Per germline, CDR1 SGHTA and CDR2 FQGTGA. The CDR3 is 16 amino acids. The V end was cut by 1 base, the J end by 4 bases, with 11 bases between. The DNA of the CDR3 is TGTGCCAGCAGCTTAAATGGGATAGCGGGGGCCAACGTCCTGACTTTC. It encodes CASSLNGIAGANVLTF.

This sequence joins TRBV27 and TRBJ2-7; TRBD1 agrees at 7 bases. Germline V gene lookup returns CDR1 MNHEY and CDR2 SMNVEV (reference sequence). CDR3 length: 14 amino acids. V shed 5 bases, J shed 0 bases, and the junction held 4 bases outside the gene matches. Written as DNA, the CDR3 is TGTGCCAGCAGTGCCGACAGGGTCTCCTACGAGCAGTACTTC. Translating gives CASSADRVSYEQYF.

This chain connects TRBV5-5 to TRBJ1-3, with D uncertain. Between the trimmed V and J ends, which lost 3 bases and 4 bases, there was a span of 14 bases. Germline V gives CDR1 SGHKS, CDR2 YYEKEE (reference sequence). This CDR3 is built from 15 residues. This CDR3 reads CASSSQAYIGNTIYF. CDR3 DNA: TGTGCCAGCAGCTCCCAGGCTTACATCGGAAACACCATATATTTT. Supplemented by reference TRBV5-5 and TRBJ1-3, the full variable domain reads DAGVTQSPTHLIKTRGQQVTLRCSPISGHKSVSWYQQVLGQGPQFIFQYYEKEERGRGNFPDRFSARQFPNYSSELNVNALLLGDSALYLCASSSQAYIGNTIYFGEGSWLTVV.

V gene TRBV9 combines with J gene TRBJ2-7, with TRBD1 matching 12 bases. V was pared by 0 bases and J by 6 bases, with 4 bases of the junction left unmatched. Looked up from germline, CDR1 is SGDLS and CDR2 is YYNGEE. The CDR3 length is 15 residues. DNA for the CDR3: TGTGCCAGCAGCGTAGGGGGGACAGGGGGCTCCGAGCAGTACTTC. Residues: CASSVGGTGGSEQYF.

The chain combines TRBV10-3 with TRBJ1-1; TRBD1 is a possible D gene (5 bases). V was trimmed by 3 bases and J by 4 bases, leaving 15 bases between them. The germline CDR1 and CDR2 sequences are ENHRY and SYGVKD. This CDR3 is built from 15 residues. CDR3: CAISELASGFTEAFF. The CDR3 DNA is TGTGCCATCAGTGAACTGGCTTCAGGGTTCACTGAAGCTTTCTTT.

The sample holds many counts of this clone. The chain is built from TRBV6-5 and TRBJ1-2; the D gene is possibly TRBD1 (5 bases). Germline V gives CDR1 MNHEY, CDR2 SVGAGI. The V gene lost 6 bases and the J gene lost 8 bases, with 10 bases spanning the gap. The CDR3 contains 11 residues. The CDR3 region is CASRSGFGYTF. DNA for the CDR3: TGTGCCAGCAGATCAGGGTTCGGCTACACCTTC.